The 15 T cell receptor beta chains reported below all come from one sample, sequenced in a study of shared clonotypes between healthy human individuals. Sequencing used immunoSEQ multiplex PCR; TCRdb keeps in-frame clones, though not all of them. The table lists millions of clones, around nine tenths of them singletons. The specimen was naive CD4+ T cells sorted from blood. Documented subset: CD45RA+ positively selected. These receptors originate from a man aged 18 to 30 in good health.

This chain uses TRBV19 with TRBJ1-5; 10 nucleotides match TRBD1. The CDR3 spans 15 residues. V was pared by 6 bases and J by 2 bases, with 4 bases of the junction left unmatched. CDR1 and CDR2 (germline): LNHDA, SQIVND (reference sequence). The CDR3 region is CASSPGTGGNQPQHF. The CDR3 DNA follows: TGTGCCAGTAGCCCCGGGACAGGGGGCAATCAGCCCCAGCATTTT.

The J gene is TRBJ1-2, the V gene TRBV5-1, with D possibly matching TRBD1 (5 bases). With 3 bases removed from V and 0 bases from J, the gap between germline ends came to 9 bases. Germline V lookup: CDR1 SGHRS, CDR2 YFSETQ. This CDR3 spans 14 amino acids. The CDR3, as DNA: TGCGCCAGCAGCTGGGACGGTCCTAACTATGGCTACACCTTC. It yields the protein CASSWDGPNYGYTF. Full variable domain (outside the CDR3, taken from reference TRBV5-1 and TRBJ1-2): KAGVTQTPRYLIKTRGQQVTLSCSPISGHRSVSWYQQTPGQGLQFLFEYFSETQRNKGNFPGRFSGRQFSNSRSEMNVSTLELGDSALYLCASSWDGPNYGYTFGSGTRLTVV.

The chain combines TRBV5-4 with TRBJ2-3; D may correspond to TRBD1 or TRBD2 (5 bases each). The CDR3 spans 16 residues. V gave up 0 bases and J gave up 1 base, with 12 bases separating them. Germline CDR1 is SGHNT and CDR2 is YYREEE (reference sequence). CDR3 protein: CASSLVRGPGTDTQYF. CDR3 in DNA: TGTGCCAGCAGCTTGGTCCGGGGCCCGGGCACAGATACGCAGTATTTT.

The chain couples TRBV7-2 to TRBJ2-2, with 10 bases fitting TRBD2. Germline lookup yields CDR1 SGHTA and CDR2 FQGNSA. The CDR3 extends over 17 amino acids. The V and J ends lost 5 bases and 0 bases, in that order; junction bases with no gene match: 6. In DNA form, the CDR3 reads TGTGCCAGCAGCCCCGCCGGGACTAGCGCGAACACCGGGGAGCTGTTTTTT. It translates to CASSPAGTSANTGELFF. Variable domain in full (rest from reference TRBV7-2 and TRBJ2-2): GAGVSQSPSNKVTEKGKDVELRCDPISGHTALYWYRQSLGQGLEFLIYFQGNSAPDKSGLPSDRFSAERTGGSVSTLTIQRTQQEDSAVYLCASSPAGTSANTGELFFGEGSRLTVL.

This clone was counted once. The same CDR3 is also encoded by other DNA sequences in this sample. The J gene is TRBJ2-7, the V gene TRBV28; D gene unclear. Trimming pared 2 bases from V and 2 bases from J, leaving 7 bases between. Germline loops: CDR1 MDHEN, CDR2 SYDVKM. This CDR3 spans 13 amino acids. DNA of the CDR3: TGTGCCAGCAGTTTAGCCGGAGCCTACGAGCAGTACTTC. Protein product: CASSLAGAYEQYF.

CDR3 bases: TGTGCCTGGAGTACAACCCGATGGGGTAGTAATTCACCCCTCCACTTT. As protein: CAWSTTRWGSNSPLHF. V and J are TRBV30 and TRBJ1-6; D unclear. Germline V lookup: CDR1 GTSNPN, CDR2 SVGIG (reference sequence). CDR3 length: 16 amino acids. V was shortened by 2 bases and J by 6 bases, with 17 bases between the two germline ends.

CDR3: CTSSHYRGYGYTF. The CDR3 DNA sequence: TGCACCAGCAGCCATTACCGCGGGTATGGCTACACCTTC. The chain is built from TRBV1 and TRBJ1-2. TRBV1 constitutes a pseudogene. The CDR3 runs 13 residues.

The chain employs TRBV7-2 and TRBJ2-1, with D tentatively TRBD2 (5 bases). The germline V gene has CDR1 SGHTA and CDR2 FQGNSA. V gave up 1 base and J gave up 6 bases, with 13 bases separating them. The CDR3 sequence is 15 residues long. CDR3 residues: CASSLVRTPGNEQFF. In nucleotides, the CDR3 is TGTGCCAGCAGCTTAGTAAGGACTCCGGGCAATGAGCAGTTCTTC. The full variable domain, with the rest looked up from reference TRBV7-2 and TRBJ2-1, is GAGVSQSPSNKVTEKGKDVELRCDPISGHTALYWYRQSLGQGLEFLIYFQGNSAPDKSGLPSDRFSAERTGGSVSTLTIQRTQQEDSAVYLCASSLVRTPGNEQFFGPGTRLTVL.

The J gene is TRBJ1-1, the V gene TRBV10-3; D is undetermined. CDR3 length: 16 residues. The germline V and J ends were trimmed by 0 bases and 1 base, with 12 bases remaining between them. Germline loops: CDR1 ENHRY, CDR2 SYGVKD. CDR3 region: CAISESRRTANTEAFF. CDR3 nucleotide sequence: TGTGCCATCAGTGAGTCGAGAAGGACGGCGAACACTGAAGCTTTCTTT.

The V and J genes are TRBV7-9 and TRBJ2-7; D remains ambiguous. The CDR3 is made up of 12 amino acids. The V gene's germline CDR1 is SEHNR and CDR2 FQNEAQ (reference sequence). V was clipped by 3 bases and J by 3 bases, with 6 bases between them. CDR3 sequence (DNA): TGTGCCAGCAGCTTTCAAATCTACGAGCAGTACTTC. Translation: CASSFQIYEQYF.

This clone came up a few times. This same CDR3 is encoded by further DNA sequences in the sample. The CDR3 region is CASSLDRVTEAFF. The DNA for the CDR3 is TGTGCCAGCTCACTGGACAGGGTCACTGAAGCTTTCTTT. J is TRBJ1-1 and V is TRBV18, with 8 bases aligning to TRBD1. The CDR3 has 13 residues. Germline V gene sequence: CDR1 KGHSH, CDR2 LQKENI. After removal of 4 bases from V and 4 bases from J, the junction contained 2 bases not matched to a gene.

The chain employs TRBV10-3 and TRBJ2-7; TRBD2 might be the D (6 bases). Per germline, CDR1 ENHRY and CDR2 SYGVKD. Trimming stripped 10 bases from V and 2 bases from J, with 21 bases between. The CDR3 totals 15 residues. The CDR3, as DNA: TGTGCCACGCACCCTGGACTACAAGGACCCTACGAGCAGTACTTC. It specifies CATHPGLQGPYEQYF.

A word on this clone: Other nucleotide sequences from this sample produce the same CDR3. The chain has TRBV9 and TRBJ2-5; 9 nucleotides match TRBD2. V lost 0 bases, J lost 2 bases, and 5 bases stayed unmatched. The CDR3 consists of 16 residues. Germline-derived CDR1 and CDR2 are SGDLS and YYNGEE. DNA for the CDR3: TGTGCCAGCAGCGTAGGGGATAGCGGGGGTCAAGAGACCCAGTACTTC. Its protein product is CASSVGDSGGQETQYF. The whole variable domain, remainder taken from reference TRBV9 and TRBJ2-5, is DSGVTQTPKHLITATGQRVTLRCSPRSGDLSVYWYQQSLDQGLQFLIQYYNGEERAKGNILERFSAQQFPDLHSELNLSSLELGDSALYFCASSVGDSGGQETQYFGPGTRLLVL.

Written as DNA, the CDR3 is TGTGCCGCTTTGGGGCAGTTTAATTCACCCCTCCACTTT. Encoded protein: CAALGQFNSPLHF. The chain is built from TRBV28 and TRBJ1-6; D is perhaps TRBD1 (5 bases). V was trimmed by 11 bases and J by 6 bases, leaving 14 bases between them. CDR1 MDHEN and CDR2 SYDVKM come from the germline V gene. CDR3 length: 13 residues.

The V and J genes are TRBV4-1 and TRBJ2-7; D not certain. Trimming left V 4 bases short and J 3 bases short, with 13 bases between. CDR1 is MGHRA, CDR2 YSYEKL, per germline. CDR3 size: 14 residues. CDR3 residues: CASSLLAWGYEQYF. The CDR3, as DNA: TGCGCCAGCAGCCTATTAGCCTGGGGCTACGAGCAGTACTTC.